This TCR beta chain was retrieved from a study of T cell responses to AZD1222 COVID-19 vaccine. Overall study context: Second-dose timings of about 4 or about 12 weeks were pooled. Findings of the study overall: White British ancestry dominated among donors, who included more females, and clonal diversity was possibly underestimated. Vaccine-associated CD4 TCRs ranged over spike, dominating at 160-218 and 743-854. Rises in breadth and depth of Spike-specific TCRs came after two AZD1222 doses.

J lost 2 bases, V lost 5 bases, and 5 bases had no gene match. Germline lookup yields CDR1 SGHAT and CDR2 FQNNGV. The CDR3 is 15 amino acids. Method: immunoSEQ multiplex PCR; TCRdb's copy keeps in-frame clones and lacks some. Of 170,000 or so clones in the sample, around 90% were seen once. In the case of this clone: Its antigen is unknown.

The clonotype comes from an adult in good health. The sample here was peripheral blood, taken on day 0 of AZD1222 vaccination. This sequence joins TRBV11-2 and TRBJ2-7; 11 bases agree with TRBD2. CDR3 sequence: CASSALAGEAYEQYF. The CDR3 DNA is TGTGCCAGCAGCGCACTAGCGGGAGAGGCCTACGAGCAGTACTTC.